A selection of T cell receptor beta chains follows, all from one sample in a study of T cell clonotyping in hematopoietic cell transplantation. Assay: immunoSEQ multiplex PCR; the TCRdb copy retains only in-frame clones and omits some. The repertoire consists of about 8,700 clones, with about nine tenths occurring once and the leading ten covering about a third. Specimen: PBMCs, collected 180 days after allogeneic stem cell transplant. The source of these receptors is a human patient who had an allogeneic stem cell transplant, so the T cells may come from the graft donor. The donor label of this sample is uncertain. Some clones in this sample may be carry-over from other donors' samples. Both conserved end residues are part of each CDR3. D genes are given only for firm matches. Not every row has a clone size; where given, it reads once, few, many or a size class.

NA	TRBV5-1	TRBJ1-1	NA	CASSDPTEMVNTEAFF	TGCGCCAGCAGCGACCCGACAGAAATGGTGAACACTGAAGCTTTCTTT
TRBD1	TRBV13	TRBJ1-4	NA	CASSLGTGGREKLFF	TGTGCCAGCAGCTTAGGGACAGGGGGGAGAGAAAAACTGTTTTTT
NA	TRBV11-2	TRBJ1-3	NA	CASSNRQSSGNTIYF	TGTGCCAGCAGCAACCGACAGAGCTCTGGAAACACCATATATTTT
TRBD1	TRBV30	TRBJ2-2	few	CAWTTGGHTGELFF	TGTGCCTGGACTACAGGGGGACACACCGGGGAGCTGTTTTTT
TRBD1	TRBV27	TRBJ1-4	NA	CARGQAAYSTELTNEKLFF	TGTGCCAGGGGACAGGCTGCTTACTCTACAGAATTAACTAATGAAAAACTGTTTTTT
NA	TRBV14	TRBJ2-7	NA	CASSQENSYYEQYF	TGTGCCAGCAGCCAAGAAAACAGTTACTACGAGCAGTACTTC
TRBD1	TRBV7-2	TRBJ1-5	NA	CASSTNRGNQPQHF	TGTGCCAGCAGCACCAACAGGGGAAATCAGCCCCAGCATTTT
TRBD1	TRBV6-5	TRBJ2-1	NA	CASQGQNFYNEQFF	TGTGCCAGCCAGGGACAGAATTTTTACAATGAGCAGTTCTTC
NA	TRBV5-1	TRBJ1-2	NA	CASSSPTGSEGYTF	TGCGCCAGCAGCTCCCCCACAGGCAGCGAGGGCTACACCTTC
NA	TRBV5-1	TRBJ1-2	once	CASSGTANYGYTF	TGCGCCAGCAGCGGAACTGCTAACTATGGCTACACCTTC
NA	TRBV5-8	TRBJ1-6	NA	CASSWRDRQYNSPLHF	TGTGCCAGCAGCTGGAGAGACCGACAATATAATTCACCCCTCCACTTT
NA	TRBV7-8	TRBJ1-2	NA	CASSKKAGDLTHYGYTF	TGTGCCAGCAGCAAAAAGGCAGGGGACTTAACCCACTATGGCTACACCTTC
NA	TRBV4-1	TRBJ2-7	NA	CASSQDGGRGIPSYEQYF	TGCGCCAGCAGCCAAGATGGCGGCAGAGGGATACCTTCCTACGAGCAGTACTTC